Following are 24 T cell receptor beta chains from one sample sequenced in a study. One entry per CDR3 protein, called by TCRdb with MiXCR from the RT-PCR reads. The profile shows about 680,000 distinct CDR3 sequences, approximately 15% of them singletons. The specimen sequenced was memory CD4+ T cells from blood. The receptors here all came from a female donor in good health, serving as a healthy control.

Ten or more counts support this clonotype. This rearrangement joins TRBV29-1 to TRBJ2-7, with D possibly matching TRBD1 (5 bases). The V end lost 4 bases, the J end lost 2 bases, and 9 bases lay between the germline ends. The length of the CDR3 is 12 residues. The germline gives CDR1 SQVTM, CDR2 ANQGSEA. DNA for the CDR3: TGCAGCGTTGCTCAGGGCACCTACGAGCAGTACTTC. As protein: CSVAQGTYEQYF.

This clonotype came up many times. The rearrangement uses TRBV12-3 or TRBV12-4 and TRBJ2-4; 11 bases map to TRBD2. This CDR3 has 15 amino acids. Trimming removed 7 bases from V and 3 bases from J; junction bases left unmatched: 5. The CDR3 is CASNVAGGGKNIQYF. In nucleotides, the CDR3 is TGTGCCAGCAACGTAGCGGGAGGGGGCAAAAACATTCAGTACTTC.

This clonotype was found once. The chain joins TRBV28 to TRBJ1-4, with 7 bases matching TRBD1. Germline V gives CDR1 MDHEN, CDR2 SYDVKM. Trimming took 6 bases from V and 8 from J; bases not matched to a gene: 9. This CDR3 is built from 14 residues. CDR3 DNA sequence: TGTGCCAGCAGCCCAGGGGGGCTGTGGGAAAAACTGTTTTTT. Amino acids: CASSPGGLWEKLFF.

The chain has TRBV11-1 and TRBJ2-3, with D perhaps TRBD1 (6 bases). This CDR3 has 17 residues. V was pared by 4 bases and J by 0 bases, with 17 bases between. Germline V gene data show CDR1 as SGHAT and CDR2 as FQDESV (reference sequence). CDR3 in DNA: TGTGCCAGCAGCTCCCGTTTGGGGGCGGCTAGCACAGATACGCAGTATTTT. It codes for CASSSRLGAASTDTQYF.

There are many counts of this clonotype. The chain joins TRBV29-1 to TRBJ2-1, with D unclear. This CDR3 is built from 10 residues. Per germline, CDR1 SQVTM and CDR2 ANQGSEA. The V gene lost 7 bases and the J gene lost 4 bases, with 5 bases spanning the gap. CDR3 sequence (DNA): TGCAGCGGGAGATACAATGAGCAGTTCTTC. Encoded protein: CSGRYNEQFF.

This clonotype was detected many times. J is TRBJ2-3 and V is TRBV20-1, with D possibly TRBD2 on 6 matching bases. Between the trimmed V and J ends, which lost 2 bases and 1 base, there was a span of 10 bases. The CDR3 length is 14 residues. From germline, CDR1 is DFQATT and CDR2 SNEGSKA (reference sequence). The CDR3 region has the DNA TGCAGTGCTAGATACGGGGGAGGCACAGATACGCAGTATTTT. Amino acids: CSARYGGGTDTQYF.

The chain couples TRBV7-9 to TRBJ2-7; the D gene is possibly TRBD2 (6 bases). Trimming took 5 bases from V and 3 from J, leaving 14 bases between them. CDR1 and CDR2 (germline): SEHNR, FQNEAQ (reference sequence). The CDR3 is 14 amino acids. In DNA form, the CDR3 reads TGTGCCAGCAGCCCCATCGGGGGAGGCTACGAGCAGTACTTC. Protein: CASSPIGGGYEQYF.

V is TRBV12-3 or TRBV12-4 and J is TRBJ1-1, with D maybe TRBD1 (6 bases). Trimming stripped 5 bases from V and 4 bases from J, with 11 bases between. This CDR3 spans 13 amino acids. The CDR3 DNA is TGTGCCAGCAGTACTGACAGGACCACTGAAGCTTTCTTT. Its translation: CASSTDRTTEAFF.

This clonotype was observed a handful of times. The V gene is TRBV24-1, the J gene TRBJ2-2, with TRBD2 as a possible D gene (5 bases). Germline V gene data show CDR1 as KGHDR and CDR2 as SFDVKD. V shed 9 bases and J shed 4 bases, with 17 bases lying between them. This CDR3 has 15 residues. The CDR3 sequence is CATDGVISGTGELFF. The DNA of the CDR3 is TGTGCCACCGATGGGGTGATAAGCGGCACCGGGGAGCTGTTTTTT.

This chain uses TRBV7-2 with TRBJ2-1; D is possibly TRBD2 (5 bases). Germline CDR1 reads SGHTA; CDR2 reads FQGNSA. The CDR3 totals 16 residues. Trimming shortened V by 4 bases and J by 0 bases, and 13 bases separated the two germline ends. CDR3: CASSSRGSSSYNEQFF. As DNA, the CDR3 is TGTGCCAGCAGCTCCCGTGGGAGTAGCTCCTACAATGAGCAGTTCTTC.

This clonotype was observed at least ten times. The chain uses TRBV6-2 or TRBV6-3 and TRBJ1-5; 8 bases are a match to TRBD1. This CDR3 spans 15 amino acids. Trimming at V came to 6 bases and at J to 4 bases, leaving 8 bases not matched to a gene. Germline V CDR1 and CDR2: MNHEY, SVGEGT. DNA of the CDR3: TGTGCCAGCAGCCCTGGACAGGGCCCGAATCAGCCCCAGCATTTT. It specifies CASSPGQGPNQPQHF.

In this sample, this clonotype turned up a few times. CDR3 sequence (DNA): TGTGCCAGCAGTGGGGCTAGCGGGAGGGCCAACCCCCACGAGCAGTACTTC. Residues: CASSGASGRANPHEQYF. The rearrangement uses TRBV6-2 or TRBV6-3 and TRBJ2-7, with 12 positions matching TRBD2. After removal of 5 bases from V and 5 bases from J, the junction contained 13 bases not matched to a gene. Germline V lookup: CDR1 MNHEY, CDR2 SVGEGT. This CDR3 comprises 17 residues.

The chain recombines TRBV6-2 or TRBV6-3 with TRBJ1-5, with D perhaps TRBD1 (5 bases). Germline lookup yields CDR1 MNHEY and CDR2 SVGEGT. This CDR3 has 18 residues. Trimming left V 0 bases short and J 5 bases short, with 20 bases between. The CDR3 DNA reads as TGTGCCAGCAGTTACTCGCTTACTGCGGCAGGGTCGGATCAGCCCCAGCATTTT. Protein product: CASSYSLTAAGSDQPQHF.

This clonotype was observed a few times. The chain combines TRBV9 with TRBJ2-2; possibly TRBD2 for D (6 bases). Germline CDR1 is SGDLS and CDR2 is YYNGEE. V was pared by 0 bases and J by 6 bases, with 18 bases between. There are 17 residues in the CDR3. CDR3 region: CASSVGLTGVFAGELFF. CDR3 coding DNA: TGTGCCAGCAGCGTAGGCTTAACGGGAGTCTTCGCCGGGGAGCTGTTTTTT.

The chain carries TRBV20-1 and TRBJ2-5; the D gene is possibly TRBD1 (7 bases). This CDR3 is built from 13 residues. V lost 5 bases and J 4 bases, leaving 14 bases between the germline ends. Germline-derived CDR1 and CDR2 are DFQATT and SNEGSKA (reference sequence). The CDR3 DNA is TGCAGTGCTTCCCAGGGGGGAGGAGAGACCCAGTACTTC. Translation gives CSASQGGGETQYF.

In its sample, this clonotype was seen a few times. This sequence joins TRBV28 and TRBJ1-2; 7 bases match TRBD1. The CDR3 is 13 residues long. CDR1 and CDR2 (germline): MDHEN, SYDVKM. V was clipped by 6 bases and J by 4 bases; unmatched bases: 5. CDR3 nucleotide sequence: TGTGCCAGCAGGACCCAGGGGGGCTATGGCTACACCTTC. Translated: CASRTQGGYGYTF.

This clonotype was picked up many times. The rearrangement joins TRBV6-5 to TRBJ2-7, with 9 bases fitting TRBD1. The CDR3 contains 15 residues. The V gene's germline CDR1 is MNHEY and CDR2 SVGAGI. V dropped 10 bases and J dropped 2; count of bases not matched to a gene: 12. CDR3 coding DNA: TGTGCCACTCGCCGCGCGGGACAGGGAACCTACGAGCAGTACTTC. This gives the protein CATRRAGQGTYEQYF.

The chain is built from TRBV11-1 and TRBJ2-2, with 7 bases that match TRBD1. The CDR3 runs to 17 residues. V was pared by 5 bases and J by 2 bases, with 11 bases of the junction left unmatched. Germline-derived CDR1 and CDR2 are SGHAT and FQDESV (reference sequence). CDR3 nucleotides: TGTGCCAGCAGCGTAACTTTTGGGACAGCCAACACCGGGGAGCTGTTTTTT. This gives the protein CASSVTFGTANTGELFF.

This clonotype was recorded many times. The rearrangement links TRBV20-1 to TRBJ2-7; 7 bases map to TRBD2. Germline V gene sequence: CDR1 DFQATT, CDR2 SNEGSKA (reference sequence). This CDR3 has 14 residues. The V and J ends lost 4 bases and 1 base, in that order; junction bases with no gene match: 7. Here the CDR3 reads CSATTSLRSYEQYF. The CDR3 DNA sequence: TGCAGTGCTACGACTAGCTTAAGGTCCTACGAGCAGTACTTC.

This clonotype was counted between two and nine times. This chain joins TRBV9 and TRBJ1-2; 8 bases line up with TRBD1. V shed 4 bases and J 6 bases; nucleotides not matched to a gene: 8. Germline CDR1 SGDLS, CDR2 YYNGEE. The CDR3 loop spans 14 amino acids. CDR3 DNA sequence: TGTGCCAGCAGCCCCACGGGACAGGACCATGGCTACACCTTC. This gives the protein CASSPTGQDHGYTF.

Many counts were recorded for this clonotype. This rearrangement joins TRBV29-1 to TRBJ1-2, with 7 bases lining up with TRBD1. This CDR3 is 16 amino acids long. V shed 6 bases and J 8 bases; nucleotides not matched to a gene: 21. Looked up from germline, CDR1 is SQVTM and CDR2 is ANQGSEA. The CDR3 loop is CSVGTAERRMNPGYTF. The CDR3 DNA is TGCAGCGTCGGGACAGCGGAGAGAAGAATGAATCCGGGCTACACCTTC. Based on the CDR3 plus reference TRBV29-1 and TRBJ1-2, the full variable domain is SAVISQKPSRDICQRGTSLTIQCQVDSQVTMMFWYRQQPGQSLTLIATANQGSEATYESGFVIDKFPISRPNLTFSTLTVSNMSPEDSSIYLCSVGTAERRMNPGYTFGSGTRLTVV.

The V gene is TRBV5-1, the J gene TRBJ1-6, with TRBD1 identical over 8 bases. The trim removed 5 bases at V and 12 bases at J, leaving 10 bases unmatched. The CDR3 covers 14 residues. In germline, CDR1 is SGHRS, CDR2 YFSETQ. CDR3 region: CASRPGQAEGPLHF. CDR3 bases: TGCGCCAGCAGACCGGGACAGGCCGAAGGACCCCTCCACTTT.

This chain joins TRBV28 and TRBJ2-5; the match to TRBD1 covers 9 bases. CDR1 and CDR2 from the germline V gene are MDHEN and SYDVKM. This CDR3 has 15 residues. Unmatched junction bases numbered 9, after V lost 6 bases and J lost 4 bases. The CDR3 protein is CASRQQGAPRETQYF. The CDR3 nucleotides read TGTGCCAGCAGGCAACAGGGGGCGCCCCGAGAGACCCAGTACTTC.

V and J are TRBV30 and TRBJ2-3; D gene uncertain. Germline V gene data show CDR1 as GTSNPN and CDR2 as SVGIG (reference sequence). Trimming stripped 3 bases from V and 6 bases from J, with 10 bases between. The CDR3 runs 12 residues. The CDR3 DNA is TGTGCCTGGAGACTACTGGGGGATACGCAGTATTTT. It is translated as CAWRLLGDTQYF.